The 16 T cell receptor beta chains below come from one sample, sequenced in a study of radiotherapy plus CTLA-4 blockade in lung cancer. The table came from immunoSEQ multiplex PCR; TCRdb's copy has only in-frame clones and leaves some out. The sample gives 40,000 to 50,000 clones, approximately 78% of which show up once; approximately 3.3% is in the top ten. The sequenced sample was peripheral blood, obtained from a patient treated with radiotherapy plus ipilimumab. These receptors were taken from a human donor with non-small cell lung cancer who had stable disease on radiotherapy plus ipilimumab.

This chain connects TRBV11-2 to TRBJ2-5; 12 bases line up with TRBD2. The DNA matches TRBJ2-7 better at its end, which makes the J call doubtful. CDR3 length equals 15 residues. Germline values: CDR1 SGHAT, CDR2 FQNNGV. The CDR3, as DNA: TGTGCCAGCAGCTTAGTGCCTAGCGGGAGGGACGAGCAGTACTTC. Encoded protein: CASSLVPSGRDEQYF.

The chain has TRBV10-2 and TRBJ2-5; TRBD2 aligns across 10 bases. The end of the DNA fits TRBJ2-7 better, so the J call may be wrong. The germline CDR1 and CDR2 sequences are WSHSY and SAAADI. The CDR3 has 14 amino acids. This chain's CDR3 is CASSVSGRTYEQYF. The CDR3 bases are TGCGCCAGCAGTGTTAGCGGGAGGACCTACGAGCAGTACTTC.

The rearrangement links TRBV19 to TRBJ2-7, with 9 bases aligning to TRBD1. Unmatched junction bases numbered 9, after V lost 7 bases and J lost 5 bases. Germline lookup yields CDR1 LNHDA and CDR2 SQIVND (reference sequence). The CDR3 is made up of 14 amino acids. CDR3 in DNA: TGTGCCAGTAACTGGGGACAGGGAGCGAACGAGCAGTACTTC. Residues: CASNWGQGANEQYF. The full variable domain, rest sourced from reference TRBV19 and TRBJ2-7, is DGGITQSPKYLFRKEGQNVTLSCEQNLNHDAMYWYRQDPGQGLRLIYYSQIVNDFQKGDIAEGYSVSREKKESFPLTVTSAQKNPTAFYLCASNWGQGANEQYFGPGTRLTVT.

This sequence joins TRBV29-1 and TRBJ2-3; D may be TRBD2 (6 bases). This CDR3 is built from 14 residues. The germline gives CDR1 SQVTM, CDR2 ANQGSEA. The V and J ends lost 6 bases and 5 bases respectively, with 18 bases between them. CDR3 bases: TGCAGCGTCACCTCTGGGGGAGGCGTAGATACGCAGTATTTT. Amino acid sequence: CSVTSGGGVDTQYF.

The J gene is TRBJ2-3, the V gene TRBV5-1, with 13 bases lining up with TRBD2. Germline-derived CDR1 and CDR2 are SGHRS and YFSETQ. Trimming at V came to 4 bases and at J to 1 base, leaving 3 bases not matched to a gene. The CDR3 has 16 residues. CDR3 residues: CASSPGTSGGTDTQYF. The CDR3 DNA follows: TGCGCCAGCAGCCCGGGGACTAGCGGGGGCACAGATACGCAGTATTTT. Based on the CDR3 plus reference TRBV5-1 and TRBJ2-3, the full variable domain is KAGVTQTPRYLIKTRGQQVTLSCSPISGHRSVSWYQQTPGQGLQFLFEYFSETQRNKGNFPGRFSGRQFSNSRSEMNVSTLELGDSALYLCASSPGTSGGTDTQYFGPGTRLTVL.

The J gene is TRBJ2-5, the V gene TRBV10-2, with D possibly matching TRBD1 (5 bases). Germline CDR1 and CDR2: WSHSY and SAAADI. The CDR3 sequence is 13 residues long. V dropped 7 bases and J dropped 1 base, with 10 bases sitting between them. The CDR3 protein is CASMRTSQETQYF. As DNA, the CDR3 is TGCGCCAGCATGCGGACAAGCCAAGAGACCCAGTACTTC.

The chain is built from TRBV5-1 and TRBJ1-2; no clear D gene. The germline V gene encodes CDR1 SGHRS and CDR2 YFSETQ. V lost 0 bases to trimming and J lost 4 bases, with 7 bases between them. The CDR3 has 13 residues. The CDR3 here is CASSLDGVYGYTF. The DNA of the CDR3 is TGCGCCAGCAGCTTGGACGGGGTCTATGGCTACACCTTC.

CDR3 in amino acids: CASSTLGGWRSYEQYF. In nucleotides, the CDR3 is TGTGCCAGCAGCACCCTTGGGGGCTGGCGCTCCTACGAGCAGTACTTC. J is TRBJ2-7 and V is TRBV28; D is perhaps TRBD1 (6 bases). The CDR3 has 16 residues. Per the germline V gene, CDR1 is MDHEN and CDR2 is SYDVKM. V was shortened by 6 bases and J by 0 bases, with 18 bases between the two germline ends.

The V gene is TRBV23-1, the J gene TRBJ1-5, with D uncertain. TRBV23-1 is an ORF, and what it does is uncertain. Trimming stripped 0 bases from V and 6 bases from J, with 6 bases between. The CDR3 runs 13 residues. The CDR3 DNA is TGCGCCAGCAGTCAATCGAGGGTTCAGCCCCAGCATTTT. This encodes CASSQSRVQPQHF.

The V gene is TRBV5-8, the J gene TRBJ2-7, with 7 bases aligning to TRBD2. This CDR3 has 13 amino acids. The ends lost 2 bases at V and 3 bases at J; junction bases unmatched: 2. Germline CDR1 reads SGHTS; CDR2 reads YDEGEE. DNA of the CDR3: TGTGCCAGCAGCTTCGGGGGGAACTACGAGCAGTACTTC. Residues: CASSFGGNYEQYF.

This chain's CDR3 is CASSVSGQRERATQYF. The CDR3 nucleotides are TGTGCCAGCAGCGTAAGTGGCCAGCGGGAAAGGGCTACGCAGTATTTT. The gene calls are TRBV9 and TRBJ2-3; 7 bases align to TRBD2. V shed 1 base and J 8 bases; nucleotides not matched to a gene: 13. The CDR3 covers 16 residues. Germline lookup yields CDR1 SGDLS and CDR2 YYNGEE.

This clone was observed a handful of times. This chain joins TRBV19 and TRBJ2-1; 7 bases fit TRBD1. Germline V gene data show CDR1 as LNHDA and CDR2 as SQIVND (reference sequence). The CDR3 has 14 amino acids. J gave up 5 bases and V 4 bases, and 5 bases lay outside the gene matches. The CDR3 protein is CASSTGTANNEQFF. In DNA, the CDR3 is TGTGCCAGTAGTACCGGGACAGCGAACAATGAGCAGTTCTTC.

The genes are TRBV5-1 and TRBJ2-7; 8 bases line up with TRBD1. CDR1 and CDR2 (germline): SGHRS, YFSETQ. The CDR3 contains 12 residues. V lost 2 bases to trimming and J lost 5 bases; unmatched junction nucleotides: 0. The CDR3 DNA reads as TGCGCCAGCAGCTTACAGGGGGACGAGCAGTACTTC. It specifies CASSLQGDEQYF.

This sequence joins TRBV15 and TRBJ2-1; D is possibly TRBD2 (6 bases). Trimming took 5 bases from V and 8 from J, leaving 16 bases between them. The germline CDR1 and CDR2 sequences are LNHNV and YYDKDF (reference sequence). This CDR3 is 14 amino acids long. DNA for the CDR3: TGTGCCACCAGCCCGGGACTCGGTAGTTATGAGCAGTTCTTC. It is translated as CATSPGLGSYEQFF.

The V gene is TRBV5-1, the J gene TRBJ1-4, with D hard to call. Germline lookup yields CDR1 SGHRS and CDR2 YFSETQ. The CDR3 sequence is 14 residues long. Trimming cost V 2 bases and J 2 bases, with 7 bases left between them. The CDR3 DNA sequence: TGCGCCAGCAGCTTTGGAGGGACTAATGAAAAACTGTTTTTT. This translates into CASSFGGTNEKLFF.

The chain carries TRBV28 and TRBJ2-1; 8 bases are a match to TRBD1. Germline-derived CDR1 and CDR2 are MDHEN and SYDVKM. The CDR3 is made up of 15 amino acids. V was pared by 4 bases and J by 8 bases, with 10 bases of the junction left unmatched. DNA of the CDR3: TGTGCCAGCAGTTCCTGGACAGGGACAGTCGATGAGCAGTTCTTC. Translating gives CASSSWTGTVDEQFF.